The present entry profiles one TCR beta chain with its context. This specimen comes from a study of blood T cell repertoires in COVID-19. For the study at large: T cells, B-cell-depleted T cells, or PBMCs supplied cDNA or gDNA.

Germline V gene data show CDR1 as SGHTA and CDR2 as FQGNSA. V was shortened by 1 base and J by 7 bases, with 14 bases between the two germline ends. This CDR3 region has 14 residues. The cohort comprised adults aged roughly 18 to 95 years residing in about two dozen US areas. Which cohort a participant joined came from the clinical history participants gave. Profiling relied on immunoSEQ multiplex PCR, and the TCRdb table lists in-frame clones only, not all of them. The data hold 60,000 or so clones, with around 65% observed a single time. J is TRBJ2-7 and V is TRBV7-2; possible D gene TRBD2, 6 bases. Sample: PBMCs or T cells enriched from blood (not recorded which). The TCR was taken from a woman aged 60-75 years who had been exposed to COVID-19. CDR3 DNA: TGTGCCAGCAGCTTAGGGAGGGCCCGGTGGGAGCAGTACTTC. Encoded protein: CASSLGRARWEQYF.